What follows are 21 T cell receptor beta chains derived from one specimen sequenced in a study of early T cells in non-severe SARS-CoV-2 infection. TCRdb fed the 5' RACE reads into MiXCR, producing one record per CDR3 protein. The table has roughly 50,000 distinct CDR3 sequences, around 7.7% seen once. The sample comprised whole blood. The receptors were gathered from an adult who was a healthcare worker with PCR-confirmed SARS-CoV-2 infection or an uninfected control (not recorded which).

This clonotype appeared many times. The chain is built from TRBV12-3 or TRBV12-4 and TRBJ1-5; no reliable D call. The V and J ends lost 0 bases and 4 bases respectively, with 7 bases between them. The CDR3 spans 14 residues. The DNA of the CDR3 is TGTGCCAGCAGTTTAGCGTACCGGAATCAGCCCCAGCATTTT. Encoded protein: CASSLAYRNQPQHF.

This clonotype was detected many times. This chain's CDR3 is CASSQLAGGREQYF. CDR3 DNA sequence: TGTGCCAGCAGCCAACTAGCGGGGGGTAGAGAGCAGTACTTC. V gene TRBV3-1 combines with J gene TRBJ2-7; 11 bases are shared with TRBD2. This CDR3 comprises 14 residues. Germline trimming cut 2 bases from V and 7 bases from J; bases unmatched to any gene: 4. In germline, CDR1 is LGHDT, CDR2 YNNKEL (reference sequence).

This clonotype has at least ten counts. This sequence joins TRBV30 and TRBJ1-6; D might be TRBD1 (5 bases). The germline CDR1 and CDR2 sequences are GTSNPN and SVGIG (reference sequence). V was shortened by 3 bases and J by 0 bases, with 15 bases between the two germline ends. This CDR3 contains 17 residues. DNA for the CDR3: TGTGCCTGGAGGACAGCTACTTTGAGCTCCTATAATTCACCCCTCCACTTT. It specifies CAWRTATLSSYNSPLHF. The variable domain in full, completed from reference TRBV30 and TRBJ1-6, reads SQTIHQWPATLVQPVGSPLSLECTVEGTSNPNLYWYRQAAGRGLQLLFYSVGIGQISSEVPQNLSASRPQDRQFILSSKKLLLSDSGFYLCAWRTATLSSYNSPLHFGNGTRLTVT.

In its sample, this clonotype was seen many times. V and J are TRBV28 and TRBJ2-7; possibly TRBD2 for D (5 bases). V was cut by 4 bases and J by 9 bases, with 22 bases left in between. The CDR3 sequence is 15 residues long. Germline V gene sequence: CDR1 MDHEN, CDR2 SYDVKM. For the CDR3, the DNA is TGTGCCAGCAGTTCCCCGGGGTTGCCTTCGATTGGGCAGTACTTC. This encodes CASSSPGLPSIGQYF.

The genes are TRBV28 and TRBJ1-3, with 7 bases lining up with TRBD1. The germline CDR1 and CDR2 sequences are MDHEN and SYDVKM. This CDR3 comprises 16 residues. The J segment lost 4 bases and the V segment lost 7 bases, leaving 13 bases of the junction unmatched. In DNA, the CDR3 is TGTGCCAGCACCCCGAACAGGGGAGGATCAGGAAACACCATATATTTT. It encodes CASTPNRGGSGNTIYF.

V gene TRBV20-1 combines with J gene TRBJ1-1; D uncertain. Trimming removed 2 bases at V and 8 bases at J, with 9 bases between. Germline CDR1 is DFQATT and CDR2 is SNEGSKA (reference sequence). This CDR3 is 11 amino acids long. The CDR3 DNA reads TGCAGTGCTAGACTCGGGTTAGAAGCTTTCTTT. This sequence encodes CSARLGLEAFF.

This clonotype has a handful of counts. The chain links TRBV11-2 to TRBJ2-1; D not certain. Germline CDR1 reads SGHAT; CDR2 reads FQNNGV. There are 13 residues in the CDR3. V was clipped by 0 bases and J by 5 bases, with 5 bases between them. CDR3 sequence: CASSLEAHNEQFF. The CDR3 DNA reads TGTGCCAGCAGCTTAGAGGCCCACAATGAGCAGTTCTTC.

CDR3: CASRTGSSYNSPLHF. Written as DNA, the CDR3 is TGTGCCAGCAGGACAGGGAGCTCCTATAATTCACCCCTCCACTTT. The chain recombines TRBV6-1 with TRBJ1-6; 7 nucleotides align to TRBD1. The trim removed 6 bases at V and 0 bases at J, leaving 2 bases unmatched. Looked up from germline, CDR1 is MNHNS and CDR2 is SASEGT. The CDR3 length is 15 residues.

This clonotype has a count of ten or more. The J gene is TRBJ2-7, the V gene TRBV28, with 8 bases aligning to TRBD1. The V segment lost 7 bases and the J segment 7 bases; nucleotides outside the gene matches: 6. Germline V gives CDR1 MDHEN, CDR2 SYDVKM. The CDR3 runs to 12 residues. The CDR3 nucleotides are TGTGCCAGCACCTGGAGGGACAGGGAGCAGTACTTC. Amino acids: CASTWRDREQYF.

This clonotype was counted ten times or more. The genes are TRBV3-1 and TRBJ2-1; no firm D call. V lost 5 bases to trimming and J lost 7 bases, with 9 bases between them. The CDR3 has 12 amino acids. Per the germline V gene, CDR1 is LGHDT and CDR2 is YNNKEL (reference sequence). The CDR3 DNA follows: TGTGCCAGCAGCTCTAGGGTAAATGAGCAGTTCTTC. It specifies CASSSRVNEQFF.

The sample holds a few counts of this clonotype. The chain joins TRBV5-1 to TRBJ1-1; 7 bases are a match to TRBD1. The CDR3 length is 14 residues. Germline-derived CDR1 and CDR2 are SGHRS and YFSETQ. The V segment lost 2 bases and the J segment 1 base; nucleotides outside the gene matches: 2. CDR3 in DNA: TGCGCCAGCAGCTTAGGGGACAGGAACACTGAAGCTTTCTTT. The encoded protein is CASSLGDRNTEAFF.

This clonotype was found many times. The chain combines TRBV6-1 with TRBJ2-7; D unresolved. Germline assignment: CDR1 MNHNS and CDR2 SASEGT. The CDR3 is 13 amino acids. V was pared by 10 bases and J by 3 bases, with 16 bases between. The CDR3 sequence is CATLPTIYYEQYF. CDR3 nucleotide sequence: TGTGCCACTCTGCCTACGATTTACTACGAGCAGTACTTC.

This clonotype was seen at least ten times. The chain has TRBV12-3 or TRBV12-4 and TRBJ2-3; 9 positions agree with TRBD2. The junction had 8 bases not matched to a gene; V was cut back by 2 bases and J by 8 bases. This CDR3 region has 15 residues. CDR3 nucleotides: TGTGCCAGCAGTTTAATGGCGGGGGGGTTAAGTACGCAGTATTTT. This sequence encodes CASSLMAGGLSTQYF.

This clonotype was counted between two and nine times. The genes are TRBV12-3 or TRBV12-4 and TRBJ2-3; possibly TRBD2 for D (5 bases). The CDR3 loop spans 14 amino acids. Between the trimmed V and J ends, which lost 5 bases and 3 bases, there was a span of 12 bases. DNA of the CDR3: TGTGCCAGCAGTCCATCTCTAGCAACAGATACGCAGTATTTT. It yields the protein CASSPSLATDTQYF.

This clonotype showed up just a few times. The chain carries TRBV28 and TRBJ1-3; no firm D call. Trimming took off 1 base at V and 0 bases at J, with 7 bases between the two ends. The length of the CDR3 is 15 residues. Germline lookup yields CDR1 MDHEN and CDR2 SYDVKM. The CDR3 sequence: CASSLLTSSGNTIYF. The CDR3 region has the DNA TGTGCCAGCAGTTTATTAACGAGCTCTGGAAACACCATATATTTT. Together with reference TRBV28 and TRBJ1-3, the CDR3 gives the full variable domain: DVKVTQSSRYLVKRTGEKVFLECVQDMDHENMFWYRQDPGLGLRLIYFSYDVKMKEKGDIPEGYSVSREKKERFSLILESASTNQTSMYLCASSLLTSSGNTIYFGEGSWLTVV.

On this clonotype: The junction departs from the called germline gene at one end, perhaps through a read error. This chain links TRBV27 with TRBJ1-6; D is perhaps TRBD1 (5 bases). Germline lookup yields CDR1 MNHEY and CDR2 SMNVEV (reference sequence). This CDR3 has 17 amino acids. In DNA form, the CDR3 reads TGTGCCAGCAGTTTACCCCGGGGCACGGGGACGAATTCATCCCTCCACTTT. The encoded protein is CASSLPRGTGTNSSLHF.

The rearrangement links TRBV2 to TRBJ1-1; no clear D gene. The germline gives CDR1 SNHLY, CDR2 FYNNEI. The CDR3 runs to 13 residues. Trimming cost V 3 bases and J 2 bases, with 7 bases left between them. DNA for the CDR3: TGTGCCAGCAGTGACGACATAAACACTGAAGCTTTCTTT. Its translation: CASSDDINTEAFF.

This clonotype has a count of ten or more. The chain uses TRBV27 and TRBJ2-1; D is possibly TRBD1 or TRBD2 (6 bases each). Trimming cost V 3 bases and J 7 bases, with 13 bases left between them. This CDR3 has 14 residues. Looked up from germline, CDR1 is MNHEY and CDR2 is SMNVEV (reference sequence). CDR3 nucleotide sequence: TGTGCCAGCAGTTTCCCTGGGGGGCGGAATGAGCAGTTCTTC. Translated, it gives CASSFPGGRNEQFF.

This clonotype was counted many times. This chain uses TRBV12-3 or TRBV12-4 with TRBJ2-2; D assignment may be TRBD1 or TRBD2 (5 bases each). Trimming stripped 5 bases from V and 4 bases from J, with 17 bases between. The CDR3 is made up of 16 amino acids. The CDR3 DNA reads TGTGCCAGCAGTCCTCCGACGGGGCAGCTCACCGGGGAGCTGTTTTTT. Protein product: CASSPPTGQLTGELFF.

This clonotype was observed a few times. This chain uses TRBV11-3 with TRBJ2-2; 8 positions agree with TRBD2. The CDR3 length is 16 residues. The ends lost 3 bases at V and 0 bases at J; junction bases unmatched: 3. CDR1 and CDR2 (germline): SGHNT, YENEEA. CDR3: CASSLATSANTGELFF. CDR3 DNA: TGTGCCAGCAGCTTGGCGACTAGCGCGAACACCGGGGAGCTGTTTTTT.

In this sample, this clonotype turned up many times. The V and J genes are TRBV29-1 and TRBJ2-5; D remains unclear. Germline loops: CDR1 SQVTM, CDR2 ANQGSEA. The V end lost 4 bases, the J end lost 5 bases, and 11 bases lay between the germline ends. This CDR3 spans 12 amino acids. The chain's CDR3 is CSVGPPEETQYF. The CDR3 DNA sequence: TGCAGCGTTGGACCTCCTGAGGAGACCCAGTACTTC.